These T cell receptor beta chains were read from a single sample in a study of shared clonotypes between healthy human individuals. Only in-frame clones appear in the TCRdb table, and some are missing; sequencing was by immunoSEQ multiplex PCR. This table holds 1,400,000 or so clones, approximately 98.5% found once. Sequenced input: naive CD4+ T cells sorted from blood. These receptors all come from a man aged 25-45 years in good health. Both conserved end residues are part of each CDR3. Fields, in order: D gene, clone size, V gene, J gene, CDR3 protein, CDR3 DNA. A D gene is named only where the DNA matches it firmly. A clone size is listed for some rows: how often the clone was seen (once, few, many), or a class if it is expanded.

d_gene: TRBD1; abundance: NA; v_gene: TRBV7-9; j_gene: TRBJ2-2; CDR3aa: CASSPSWGTGPNTGELFF; CDR3nt: TGTGCCAGCAGCCCGTCCTGGGGGACAGGGCCGAACACCGGGGAGCTGTTTTTT
d_gene: NA; abundance: NA; v_gene: TRBV30; j_gene: TRBJ2-1; CDR3aa: CAWSVPVSSLSEQFF; CDR3nt: TGTGCCTGGAGTGTACCTGTCTCTAGCTTGAGTGAGCAGTTCTTC
d_gene: TRBD2; abundance: NA; v_gene: TRBV4-1; j_gene: TRBJ2-1; CDR3aa: CASSQDVAGGSLNEQFF; CDR3nt: TGCGCCAGCAGCCAAGATGTAGCGGGAGGGTCATTGAATGAGCAGTTCTTC
d_gene: NA; abundance: NA; v_gene: TRBV27; j_gene: TRBJ1-1; CDR3aa: CASSLSTRQNTEAFF; CDR3nt: TGTGCCAGCAGTTTATCGACCAGACAGAACACTGAAGCTTTCTTT
d_gene: NA; abundance: NA; v_gene: TRBV15; j_gene: TRBJ2-7; CDR3aa: CATSRDVGGWRPYEQYF; CDR3nt: TGTGCCACCAGCAGAGATGTAGGTGGATGGAGACCCTACGAGCAGTACTTC
d_gene: NA; abundance: NA; v_gene: TRBV18; j_gene: TRBJ2-3; CDR3aa: CASSQSSFTDTQYF; CDR3nt: TGTGCCAGCTCACAGAGCAGTTTCACAGATACGCAGTATTTT
d_gene: NA; abundance: NA; v_gene: TRBV2; j_gene: TRBJ1-2; CDR3aa: CAAGVDYGYTF; CDR3nt: TGTGCCGCTGGGGTGGACTATGGCTACACCTTC
d_gene: TRBD1; abundance: NA; v_gene: TRBV7-8; j_gene: TRBJ1-1; CDR3aa: CASSFRQGSTEAFF; CDR3nt: TGTGCCAGCAGCTTTAGACAGGGGAGCACTGAAGCTTTCTTT
d_gene: TRBD2; abundance: once; v_gene: TRBV7-9; j_gene: TRBJ2-7; CDR3aa: CASSLGGSGSYDEQYF; CDR3nt: TGTGCCAGCAGCTTAGGGGGTAGCGGGAGCTACGACGAGCAGTACTTC
d_gene: TRBD2; abundance: NA; v_gene: TRBV9; j_gene: TRBJ2-1; CDR3aa: CASATTSGNNEQFF; CDR3nt: TGTGCCAGCGCCACTACTAGCGGGAATAATGAGCAGTTCTTC
d_gene: NA; abundance: NA; v_gene: TRBV19; j_gene: TRBJ2-6; CDR3aa: CASSRDYSGANVLTF; CDR3nt: TGTGCCAGTAGCCGAGACTACTCTGGGGCCAACGTCCTGACTTTC
d_gene: NA; abundance: NA; v_gene: TRBV7-2; j_gene: TRBJ1-1; CDR3aa: CASSFRVRGTEAFF; CDR3nt: TGTGCCAGCAGCTTCAGGGTGCGGGGAACTGAAGCTTTCTTT
d_gene: NA; abundance: NA; v_gene: TRBV28; j_gene: TRBJ2-7; CDR3aa: CASRNTGTPAYEQYF; CDR3nt: TGTGCCAGCAGAAACACCGGGACTCCGGCTTACGAGCAGTACTTC
d_gene: NA; abundance: NA; v_gene: TRBV18; j_gene: TRBJ2-7; CDR3aa: CASSPLVGSYEQYF; CDR3nt: TGTGCCAGCTCACCGCTGGTGGGGTCCTACGAGCAGTACTTC
d_gene: NA; abundance: NA; v_gene: TRBV29-1; j_gene: TRBJ2-1; CDR3aa: CSVEGASPNEQFF; CDR3nt: TGCAGCGTTGAAGGGGCTAGCCCCAATGAGCAGTTCTTC
d_gene: NA; abundance: NA; v_gene: TRBV5-5; j_gene: TRBJ1-4; CDR3aa: CASSLTDRPTNEKLFF; CDR3nt: TGTGCCAGCAGCTTGACGGACAGACCAACTAATGAAAAACTGTTTTTT
d_gene: NA; abundance: NA; v_gene: TRBV7-7; j_gene: TRBJ2-1; CDR3aa: CASSLSGGGPLNEQFF; CDR3nt: TGTGCCAGCAGCTTATCCGGCGGGGGCCCCCTCAATGAGCAGTTCTTC
d_gene: NA; abundance: NA; v_gene: TRBV9; j_gene: TRBJ2-1; CDR3aa: CASSVGSLEGEQFF; CDR3nt: TGTGCCAGCAGCGTAGGGTCGCTGGAGGGTGAGCAGTTCTTC
d_gene: TRBD2; abundance: NA; v_gene: TRBV6-1; j_gene: TRBJ2-3; CDR3aa: CASSALAGGITDTQYF; CDR3nt: TGTGCCAGCAGTGCCTTAGCGGGAGGGATCACAGATACGCAGTATTTT
d_gene: TRBD1; abundance: NA; v_gene: TRBV6-5; j_gene: TRBJ2-7; CDR3aa: CASSYSTAGGYEQYF; CDR3nt: TGTGCCAGCAGTTACTCGACAGCAGGGGGATACGAGCAGTACTTC
d_gene: NA; abundance: NA; v_gene: TRBV6-1; j_gene: TRBJ2-7; CDR3aa: CASPGLPFKQYF; CDR3nt: TGTGCCAGCCCGGGACTCCCGTTCAAGCAGTACTTC
d_gene: TRBD1; abundance: NA; v_gene: TRBV5-1; j_gene: TRBJ2-2; CDR3aa: CASSSSGTGTGGELFF; CDR3nt: TGCGCCAGCAGCTCCTCCGGGACAGGGACGGGCGGGGAGCTGTTTTTT
d_gene: NA; abundance: NA; v_gene: TRBV5-4; j_gene: TRBJ2-1; CDR3aa: CASSKHGSYNEQFF; CDR3nt: TGTGCCAGCAGCAAACATGGCTCCTACAATGAGCAGTTCTTC
d_gene: TRBD2; abundance: NA; v_gene: TRBV15; j_gene: TRBJ2-1; CDR3aa: CATSKGLAGSSYNEQFF; CDR3nt: TGTGCCACCAGCAAAGGACTAGCGGGGTCCAGCTACAATGAGCAGTTCTTC
d_gene: NA; abundance: NA; v_gene: TRBV7-9; j_gene: TRBJ2-7; CDR3aa: CASSWDEGGDGYEQYF; CDR3nt: TGTGCCAGCAGCTGGGACGAGGGGGGAGACGGGTACGAGCAGTACTTC
d_gene: NA; abundance: once; v_gene: TRBV7-8; j_gene: TRBJ2-3; CDR3aa: CASSVPRETVSTDTQYF; CDR3nt: TGTGCCAGCAGCGTACCTCGGGAGACAGTTAGCACAGATACGCAGTATTTT
d_gene: NA; abundance: NA; v_gene: TRBV19; j_gene: TRBJ2-7; CDR3aa: CASGNRAGNEQYF; CDR3nt: TGTGCCAGTGGGAACAGGGCCGGCAACGAGCAGTACTTC
d_gene: NA; abundance: few; v_gene: TRBV5-1; j_gene: TRBJ2-2; CDR3aa: CASSFNTGELFF; CDR3nt: TGCGCCAGCAGCTTCAACACCGGGGAGCTGTTTTTT
d_gene: NA; abundance: NA; v_gene: TRBV5-4; j_gene: TRBJ2-3; CDR3aa: CASSLLLTHTQYF; CDR3nt: TGTGCCAGCAGCTTGTTATTGACTCATACGCAGTATTTT
d_gene: TRBD1; abundance: NA; v_gene: TRBV19; j_gene: TRBJ1-1; CDR3aa: CASSLDRRNTEAFF; CDR3nt: TGTGCCAGTAGTTTGGACAGGAGGAACACTGAAGCTTTCTTT
d_gene: NA; abundance: NA; v_gene: TRBV5-4; j_gene: TRBJ2-2; CDR3aa: CASSLELGRDTGELFF; CDR3nt: TGTGCCAGCAGCTTAGAACTGGGACGGGACACCGGGGAGCTGTTTTTT
d_gene: TRBD2; abundance: NA; v_gene: TRBV28; j_gene: TRBJ2-7; CDR3aa: CATASPGTTYEQYF; CDR3nt: TGTGCCACCGCCTCCCCCGGGACTACCTACGAGCAGTACTTC
d_gene: NA; abundance: NA; v_gene: TRBV4-3; j_gene: TRBJ2-1; CDR3aa: CASSQDDRGYNEQFF; CDR3nt: TGCGCCAGCAGCCAAGATGATCGAGGCTACAATGAGCAGTTCTTC
d_gene: NA; abundance: NA; v_gene: TRBV6-6; j_gene: TRBJ1-1; CDR3aa: CASRILGHSEAFF; CDR3nt: TGTGCCAGCAGAATACTGGGACACTCTGAAGCTTTCTTT
d_gene: NA; abundance: NA; v_gene: TRBV28; j_gene: TRBJ2-7; CDR3aa: CASSSEGSPQYEQYF; CDR3nt: TGTGCCAGTAGTTCGGAGGGCTCACCGCAATACGAGCAGTACTTC